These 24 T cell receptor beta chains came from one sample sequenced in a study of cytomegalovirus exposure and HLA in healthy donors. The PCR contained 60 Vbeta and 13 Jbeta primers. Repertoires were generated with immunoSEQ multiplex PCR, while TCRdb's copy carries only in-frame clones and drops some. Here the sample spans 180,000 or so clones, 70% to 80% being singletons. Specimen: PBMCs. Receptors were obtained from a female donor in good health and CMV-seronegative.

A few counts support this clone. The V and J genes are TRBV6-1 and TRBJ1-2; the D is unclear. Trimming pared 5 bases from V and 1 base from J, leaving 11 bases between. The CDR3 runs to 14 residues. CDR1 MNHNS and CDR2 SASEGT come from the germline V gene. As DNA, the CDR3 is TGTGCCAGCAGTCTGGAGGGAGTTAACTATGGCTACACCTTC. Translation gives CASSLEGVNYGYTF.

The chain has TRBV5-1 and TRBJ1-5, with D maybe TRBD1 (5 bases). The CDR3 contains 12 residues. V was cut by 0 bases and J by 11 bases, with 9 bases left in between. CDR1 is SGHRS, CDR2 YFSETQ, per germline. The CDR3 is CASSLDGRAQHF. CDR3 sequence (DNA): TGCGCCAGCAGCTTGGACGGCAGGGCCCAGCATTTT. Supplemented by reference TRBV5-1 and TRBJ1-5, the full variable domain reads KAGVTQTPRYLIKTRGQQVTLSCSPISGHRSVSWYQQTPGQGLQFLFEYFSETQRNKGNFPGRFSGRQFSNSRSEMNVSTLELGDSALYLCASSLDGRAQHFGDGTRLSIL.

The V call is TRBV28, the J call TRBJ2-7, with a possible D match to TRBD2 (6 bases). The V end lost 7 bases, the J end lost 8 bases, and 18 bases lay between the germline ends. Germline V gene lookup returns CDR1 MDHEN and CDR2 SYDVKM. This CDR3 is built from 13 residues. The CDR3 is CASTPGLRGKQYF. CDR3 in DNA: TGTGCCAGCACCCCTGGGTTGCGGGGCAAGCAGTACTTC.

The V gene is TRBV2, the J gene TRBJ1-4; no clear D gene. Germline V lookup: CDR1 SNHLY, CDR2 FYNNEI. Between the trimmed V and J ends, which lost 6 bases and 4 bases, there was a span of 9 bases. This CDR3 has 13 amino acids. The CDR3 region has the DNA TGTGCCAGCAGGAAAACTCTTAATGAAAAACTGTTTTTT. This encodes CASRKTLNEKLFF.

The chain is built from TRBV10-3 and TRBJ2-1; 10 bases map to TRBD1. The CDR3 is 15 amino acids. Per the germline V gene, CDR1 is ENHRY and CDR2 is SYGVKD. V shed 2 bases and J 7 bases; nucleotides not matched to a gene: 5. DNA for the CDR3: TGTGCCATCAGTGAGAAATGGGACAGGGGAAATGAGCAGTTCTTC. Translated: CAISEKWDRGNEQFF.

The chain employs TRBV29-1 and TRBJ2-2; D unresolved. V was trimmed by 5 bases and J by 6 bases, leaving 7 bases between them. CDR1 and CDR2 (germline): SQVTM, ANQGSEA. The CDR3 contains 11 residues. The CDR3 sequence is CSVSSAGELFF. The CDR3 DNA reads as TGCAGCGTTAGTAGTGCCGGGGAGCTGTTTTTT.

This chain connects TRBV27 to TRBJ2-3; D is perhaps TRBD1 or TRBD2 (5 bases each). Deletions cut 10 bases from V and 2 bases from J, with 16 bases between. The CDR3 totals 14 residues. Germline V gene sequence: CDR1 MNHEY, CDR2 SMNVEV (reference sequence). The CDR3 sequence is CATRGQGPTDTQYF. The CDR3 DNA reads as TGTGCCACCAGAGGGCAGGGCCCCACAGATACGCAGTATTTT.

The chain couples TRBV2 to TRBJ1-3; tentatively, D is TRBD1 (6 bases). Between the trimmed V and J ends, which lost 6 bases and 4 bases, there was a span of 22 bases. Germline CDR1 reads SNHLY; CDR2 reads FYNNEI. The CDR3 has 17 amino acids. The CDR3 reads CASRGQSLLDLGNTIYF. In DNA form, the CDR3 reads TGTGCCAGCAGGGGACAAAGTTTATTGGATCTAGGAAACACCATATATTTT.

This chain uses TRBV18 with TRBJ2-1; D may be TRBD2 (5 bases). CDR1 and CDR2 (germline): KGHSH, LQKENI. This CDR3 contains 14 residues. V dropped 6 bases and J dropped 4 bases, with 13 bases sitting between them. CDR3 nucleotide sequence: TGTGCCAGCTCGCTAAACGGGGTGTACAATGAGCAGTTCTTC. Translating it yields CASSLNGVYNEQFF.

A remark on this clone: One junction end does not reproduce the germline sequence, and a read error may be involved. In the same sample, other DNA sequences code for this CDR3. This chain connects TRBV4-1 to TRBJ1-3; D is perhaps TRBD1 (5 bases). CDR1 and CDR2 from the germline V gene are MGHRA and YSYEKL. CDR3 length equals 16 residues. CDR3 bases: TGCGCCAGCAGCCTGCGGGGCGAGGAGCGTGGAAACACCATATACTTT. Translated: CASSLRGEERGNTIYF.

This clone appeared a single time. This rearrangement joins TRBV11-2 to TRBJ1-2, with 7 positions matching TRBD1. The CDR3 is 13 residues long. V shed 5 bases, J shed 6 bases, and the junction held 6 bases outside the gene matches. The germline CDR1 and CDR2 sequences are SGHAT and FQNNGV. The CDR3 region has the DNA TGTGCCAGCAGCAAGACAGGGACGAATGGCTACACCTTC. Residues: CASSKTGTNGYTF. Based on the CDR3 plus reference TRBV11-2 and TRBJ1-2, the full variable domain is EAGVAQSPRYKIIEKRQSVAFWCNPISGHATLYWYQQILGQGPKLLIQFQNNGVVDDSQLPKDRFSAERLKGVDSTLKIQPAKLEDSAVYLCASSKTGTNGYTFGSGTRLTVV.

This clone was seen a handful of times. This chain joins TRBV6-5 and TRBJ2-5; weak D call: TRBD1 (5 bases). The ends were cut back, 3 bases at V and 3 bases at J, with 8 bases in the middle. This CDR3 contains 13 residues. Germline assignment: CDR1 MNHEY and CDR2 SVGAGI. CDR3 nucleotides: TGTGCCAGCAGTTATGGGGCGGAAGAGACCCAGTACTTC. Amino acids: CASSYGAEETQYF.

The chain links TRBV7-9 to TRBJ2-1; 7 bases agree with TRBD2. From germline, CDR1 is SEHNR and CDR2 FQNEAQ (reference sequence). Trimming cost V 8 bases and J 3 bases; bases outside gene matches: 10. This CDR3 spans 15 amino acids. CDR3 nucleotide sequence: TGTGCCAGCTCCTCCGGGGGGAACCTCTACAATGAGCAGTTCTTC. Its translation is CASSSGGNLYNEQFF.

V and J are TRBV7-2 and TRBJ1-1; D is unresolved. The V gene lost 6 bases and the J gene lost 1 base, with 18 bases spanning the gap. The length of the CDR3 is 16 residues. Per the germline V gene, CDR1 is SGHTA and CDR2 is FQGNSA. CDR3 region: CASSSGPGRGNTEAFF. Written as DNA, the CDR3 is TGTGCCAGCAGTTCAGGACCTGGACGGGGGAACACTGAAGCTTTCTTT.

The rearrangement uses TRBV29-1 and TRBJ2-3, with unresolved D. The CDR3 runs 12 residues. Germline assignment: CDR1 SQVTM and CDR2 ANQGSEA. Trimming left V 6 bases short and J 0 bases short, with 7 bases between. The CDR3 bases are TGCAGCGTAGGCGGAAGCACAGATACGCAGTATTTT. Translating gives CSVGGSTDTQYF.

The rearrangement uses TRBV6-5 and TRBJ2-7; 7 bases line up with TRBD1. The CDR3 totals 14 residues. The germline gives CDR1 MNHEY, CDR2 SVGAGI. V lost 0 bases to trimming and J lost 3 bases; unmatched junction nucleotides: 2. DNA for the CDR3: TGTGCCAGCAGTTACTCCGACAGGGTCTACGAGCAGTACTTC. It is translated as CASSYSDRVYEQYF.

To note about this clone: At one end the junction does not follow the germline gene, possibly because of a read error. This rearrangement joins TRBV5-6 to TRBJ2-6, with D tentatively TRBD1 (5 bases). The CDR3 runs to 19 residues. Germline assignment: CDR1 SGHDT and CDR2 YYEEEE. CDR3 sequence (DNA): TGTGCCAGCAGCGCAGTATTCAAGACGGTACGGGCTGGGGCCAACGGCCTGACTTTC. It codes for CASSAVFKTVRAGANGLTF.

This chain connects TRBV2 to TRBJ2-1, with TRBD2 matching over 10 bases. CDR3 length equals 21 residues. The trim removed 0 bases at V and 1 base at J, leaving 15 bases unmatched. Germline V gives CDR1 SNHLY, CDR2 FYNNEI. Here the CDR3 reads CASSEAQVGPSGRRSYNEQFF. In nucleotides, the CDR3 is TGTGCCAGCAGTGAAGCGCAGGTAGGCCCTAGCGGGAGACGATCCTACAATGAGCAGTTCTTC. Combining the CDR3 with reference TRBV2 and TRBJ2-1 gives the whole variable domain EPEVTQTPSHQVTQMGQEVILRCVPISNHLYFYWYRQILGQKVEFLVSFYNNEISEKSEIFDDQFSVERPDGSNFTLKIRSTKLEDSAMYFCASSEAQVGPSGRRSYNEQFFGPGTRLTVL.

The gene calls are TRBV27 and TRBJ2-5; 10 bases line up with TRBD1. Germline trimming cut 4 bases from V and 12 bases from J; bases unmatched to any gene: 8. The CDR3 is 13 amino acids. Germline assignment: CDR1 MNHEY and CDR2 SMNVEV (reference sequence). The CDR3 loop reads CASSSGQGPHKYF. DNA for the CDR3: TGTGCCAGCAGTTCGGGACAGGGGCCCCACAAGTACTTC.

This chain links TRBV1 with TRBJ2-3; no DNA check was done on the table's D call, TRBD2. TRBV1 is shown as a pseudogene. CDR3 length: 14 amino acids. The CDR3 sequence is CTSSTRLAGDTQYF. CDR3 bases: TGCACCAGCAGCACTCGACTAGCGGGGGATACGCAGTATTTT.

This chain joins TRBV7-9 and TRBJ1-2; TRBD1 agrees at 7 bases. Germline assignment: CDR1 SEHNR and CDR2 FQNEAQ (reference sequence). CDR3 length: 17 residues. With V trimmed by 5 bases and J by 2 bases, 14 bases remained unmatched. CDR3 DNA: TGTGCCAGCAGCCCACCCCTCGGAAGGGACAGAAACTATGGCTACACCTTC. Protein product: CASSPPLGRDRNYGYTF.

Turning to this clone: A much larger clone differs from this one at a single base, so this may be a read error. CDR3 sequence: CASSPGTGGDEQYF. The CDR3 DNA follows: TGTGCCAGCAGCCCCGGGACAGGGGGCGACGAGCAGTACTTC. This chain joins TRBV27 and TRBJ2-7, with 12 bases identical to TRBD1. Germline-derived CDR1 and CDR2 are MNHEY and SMNVEV (reference sequence). This CDR3 contains 14 residues. J gave up 5 bases and V 6 bases, and 5 bases lay outside the gene matches.

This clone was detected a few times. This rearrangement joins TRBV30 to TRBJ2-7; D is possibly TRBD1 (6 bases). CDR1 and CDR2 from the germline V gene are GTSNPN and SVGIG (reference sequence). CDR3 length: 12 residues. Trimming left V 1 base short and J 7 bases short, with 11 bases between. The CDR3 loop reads CAWSAGAWEQYF. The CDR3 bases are TGTGCCTGGAGTGCAGGGGCGTGGGAGCAGTACTTC.

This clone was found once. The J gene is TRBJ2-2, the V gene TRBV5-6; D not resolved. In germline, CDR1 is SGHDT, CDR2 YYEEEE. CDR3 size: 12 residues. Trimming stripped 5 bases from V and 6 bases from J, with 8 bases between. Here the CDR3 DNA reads TGTGCCAGCAGGTCCCAGGCCGGGGAGCTGTTTTTT. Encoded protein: CASRSQAGELFF. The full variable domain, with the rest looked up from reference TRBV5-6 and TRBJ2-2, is DAGVTQSPTHLIKTRGQQVTLRCSPKSGHDTVSWYQQALGQGPQFIFQYYEEEERQRGNFPDRFSGHQFPNYSSELNVNALLLGDSALYLCASRSQAGELFFGEGSRLTVL.